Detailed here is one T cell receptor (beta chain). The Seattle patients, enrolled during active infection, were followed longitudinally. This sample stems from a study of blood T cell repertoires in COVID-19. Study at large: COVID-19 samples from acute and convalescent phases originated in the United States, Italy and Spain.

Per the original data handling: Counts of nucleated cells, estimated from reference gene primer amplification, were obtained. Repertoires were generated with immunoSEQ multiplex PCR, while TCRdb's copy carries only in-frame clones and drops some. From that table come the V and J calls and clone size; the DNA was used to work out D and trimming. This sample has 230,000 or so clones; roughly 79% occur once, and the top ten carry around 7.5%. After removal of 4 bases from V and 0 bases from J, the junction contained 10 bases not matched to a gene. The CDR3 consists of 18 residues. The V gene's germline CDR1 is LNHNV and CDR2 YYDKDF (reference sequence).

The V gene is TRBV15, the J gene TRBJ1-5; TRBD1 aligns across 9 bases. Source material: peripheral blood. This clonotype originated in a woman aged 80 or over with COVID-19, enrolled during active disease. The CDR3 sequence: CATSTSRDRVDSNQPQHF. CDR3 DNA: TGTGCCACCAGCACGTCCCGGGACAGGGTGGATAGCAATCAGCCCCAGCATTTT.